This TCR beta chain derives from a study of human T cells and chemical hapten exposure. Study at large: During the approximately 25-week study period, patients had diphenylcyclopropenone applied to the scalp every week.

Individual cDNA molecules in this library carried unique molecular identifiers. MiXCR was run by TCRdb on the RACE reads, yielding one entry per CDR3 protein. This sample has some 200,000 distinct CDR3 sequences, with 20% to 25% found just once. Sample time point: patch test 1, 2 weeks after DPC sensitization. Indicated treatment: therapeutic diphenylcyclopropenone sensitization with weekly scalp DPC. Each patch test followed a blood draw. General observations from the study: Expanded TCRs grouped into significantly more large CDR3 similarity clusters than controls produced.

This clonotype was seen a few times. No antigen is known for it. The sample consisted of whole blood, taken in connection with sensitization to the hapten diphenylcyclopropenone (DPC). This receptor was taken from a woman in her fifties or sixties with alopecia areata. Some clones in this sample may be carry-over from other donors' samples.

The CDR3 nucleotides are TGTGCCAGCAGCCTGGTGGGAAGCTGGCGGGTTTACAATGAGCAGTTCTTC. Translated: CASSLVGSWRVYNEQFF. The V and J genes are TRBV7-8 and TRBJ2-1; perhaps TRBD2 as D (5 bases). With 5 bases removed from V and 4 bases from J, the gap between germline ends came to 21 bases. The CDR3 runs to 17 residues. CDR1 is SGHVS, CDR2 FQNEAQ, per germline.